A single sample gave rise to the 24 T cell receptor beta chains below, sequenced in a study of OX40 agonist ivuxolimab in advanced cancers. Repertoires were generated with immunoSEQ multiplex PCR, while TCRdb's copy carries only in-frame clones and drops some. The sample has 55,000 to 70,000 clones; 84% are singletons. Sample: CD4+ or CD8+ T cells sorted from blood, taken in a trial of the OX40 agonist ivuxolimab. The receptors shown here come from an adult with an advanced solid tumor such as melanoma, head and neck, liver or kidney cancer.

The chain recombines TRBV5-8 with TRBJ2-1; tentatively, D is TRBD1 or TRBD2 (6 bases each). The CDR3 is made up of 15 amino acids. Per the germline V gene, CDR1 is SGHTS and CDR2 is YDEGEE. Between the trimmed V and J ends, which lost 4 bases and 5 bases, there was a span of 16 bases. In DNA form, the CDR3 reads TGTGCCAGCAGCCGGGGGCAGGGTGAAGACAATGAGCAGTTCTTC. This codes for CASSRGQGEDNEQFF.

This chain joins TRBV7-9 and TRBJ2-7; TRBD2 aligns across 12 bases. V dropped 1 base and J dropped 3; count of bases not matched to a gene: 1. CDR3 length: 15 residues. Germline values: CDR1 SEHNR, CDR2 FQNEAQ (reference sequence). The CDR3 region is CASSLGTSGDYEQYF. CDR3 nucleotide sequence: TGTGCCAGCAGCTTAGGGACTAGCGGGGACTACGAGCAGTACTTC.

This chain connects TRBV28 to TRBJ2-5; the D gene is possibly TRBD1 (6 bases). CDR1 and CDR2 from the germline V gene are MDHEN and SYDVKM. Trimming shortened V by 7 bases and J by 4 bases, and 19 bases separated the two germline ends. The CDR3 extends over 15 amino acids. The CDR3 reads CASNLGNRASETQYF. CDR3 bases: TGTGCCAGCAATCTTGGGAACAGGGCTTCAGAGACCCAGTACTTC.

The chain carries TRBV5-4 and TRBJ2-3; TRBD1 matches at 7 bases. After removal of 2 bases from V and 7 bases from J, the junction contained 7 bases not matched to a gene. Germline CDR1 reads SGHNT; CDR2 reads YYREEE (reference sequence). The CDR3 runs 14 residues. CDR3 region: CASSFRGGPNTQYF. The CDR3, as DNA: TGTGCCAGCAGCTTCAGAGGGGGCCCAAATACGCAGTATTTT.

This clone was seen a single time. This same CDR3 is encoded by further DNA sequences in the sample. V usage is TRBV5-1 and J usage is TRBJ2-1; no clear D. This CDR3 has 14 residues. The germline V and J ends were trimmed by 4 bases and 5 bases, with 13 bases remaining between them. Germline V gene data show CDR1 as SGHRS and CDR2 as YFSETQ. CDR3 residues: CASSLGAGHNEQFF. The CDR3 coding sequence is TGCGCCAGCAGCCTTGGTGCAGGTCACAATGAGCAGTTCTTC.

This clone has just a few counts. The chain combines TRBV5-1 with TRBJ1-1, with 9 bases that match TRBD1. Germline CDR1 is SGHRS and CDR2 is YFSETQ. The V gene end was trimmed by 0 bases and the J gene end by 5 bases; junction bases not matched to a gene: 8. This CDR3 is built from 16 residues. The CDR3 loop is CASSLVGGTGTTEAFF. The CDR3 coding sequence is TGCGCCAGCAGCTTGGTGGGTGGGACAGGGACGACTGAAGCTTTCTTT.

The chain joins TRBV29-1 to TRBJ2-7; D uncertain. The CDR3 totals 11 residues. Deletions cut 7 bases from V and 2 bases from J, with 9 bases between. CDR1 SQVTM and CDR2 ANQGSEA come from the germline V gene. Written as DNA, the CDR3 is TGCAGCGCAGCCGGAGCCTACGAGCAGTACTTC. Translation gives CSAAGAYEQYF.

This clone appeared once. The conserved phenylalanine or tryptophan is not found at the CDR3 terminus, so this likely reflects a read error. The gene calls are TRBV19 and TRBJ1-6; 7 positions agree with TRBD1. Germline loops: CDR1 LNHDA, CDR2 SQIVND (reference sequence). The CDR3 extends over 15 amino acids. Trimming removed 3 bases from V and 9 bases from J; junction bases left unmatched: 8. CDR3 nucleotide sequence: TGTGCCAGTAGTATGACAATAGACAGGGCTTCACCCCTCCACTCT. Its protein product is CASSMTIDRASPLHS.

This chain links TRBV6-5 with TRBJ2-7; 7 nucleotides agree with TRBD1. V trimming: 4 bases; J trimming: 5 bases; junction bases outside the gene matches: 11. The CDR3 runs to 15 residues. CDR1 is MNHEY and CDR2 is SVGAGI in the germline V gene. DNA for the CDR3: TGTGCCAGCAGTTCCGACAGGGTTAAAACTAACGAGCAGTACTTC. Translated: CASSSDRVKTNEQYF.

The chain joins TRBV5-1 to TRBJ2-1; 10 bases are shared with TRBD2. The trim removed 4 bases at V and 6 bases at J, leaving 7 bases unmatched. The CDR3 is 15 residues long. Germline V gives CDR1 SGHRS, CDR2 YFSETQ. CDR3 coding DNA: TGCGCCAGCAGCGCGAGCGGGGGGGTTGGCAATGAGCAGTTCTTC. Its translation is CASSASGGVGNEQFF.

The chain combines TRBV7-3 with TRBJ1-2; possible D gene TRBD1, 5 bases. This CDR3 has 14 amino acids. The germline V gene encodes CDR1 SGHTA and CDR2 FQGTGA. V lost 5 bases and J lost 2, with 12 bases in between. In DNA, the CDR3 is TGTGCCAGCAGCCCGGGGGTCGGGAACTATGGCTACACCTTC. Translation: CASSPGVGNYGYTF.

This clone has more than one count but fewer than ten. CDR3 protein: CASSPRRAQGAGTEQFF. In nucleotides, the CDR3 is TGTGCCAGCAGCCCACGCAGGGCACAGGGGGCCGGAACTGAGCAGTTCTTC. The V call is TRBV11-3, the J call TRBJ2-1; 9 nucleotides match TRBD1. Germline V gene data show CDR1 as SGHNT and CDR2 as YENEEA. Germline trimming cut 5 bases from V and 9 bases from J; bases unmatched to any gene: 17. This CDR3 has 17 amino acids.

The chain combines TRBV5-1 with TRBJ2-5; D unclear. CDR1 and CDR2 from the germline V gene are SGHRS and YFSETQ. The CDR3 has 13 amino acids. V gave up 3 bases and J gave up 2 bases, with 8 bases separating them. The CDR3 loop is CASSSTGQETQYF. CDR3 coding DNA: TGCGCCAGCAGCTCCACTGGTCAAGAGACCCAGTACTTC.

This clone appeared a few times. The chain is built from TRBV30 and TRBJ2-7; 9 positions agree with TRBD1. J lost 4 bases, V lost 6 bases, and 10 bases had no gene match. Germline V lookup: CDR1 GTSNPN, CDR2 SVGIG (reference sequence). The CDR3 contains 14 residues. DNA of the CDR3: TGTGCCTGTGGCCCGGGACAGGGCCCTTACGAGCAGTACTTC. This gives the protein CACGPGQGPYEQYF. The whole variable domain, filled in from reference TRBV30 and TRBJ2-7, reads SQTIHQWPATLVQPVGSPLSLECTVEGTSNPNLYWYRQAAGRGLQLLFYSVGIGQISSEVPQNLSASRPQDRQFILSSKKLLLSDSGFYLCACGPGQGPYEQYFGPGTRLTVT.

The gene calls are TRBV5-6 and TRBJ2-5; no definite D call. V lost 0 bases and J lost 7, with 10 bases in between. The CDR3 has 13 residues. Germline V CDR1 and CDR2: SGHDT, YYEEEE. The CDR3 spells CASSLGEDWTQYF. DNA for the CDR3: TGTGCCAGCAGCTTGGGGGAAGATTGGACCCAGTACTTC.

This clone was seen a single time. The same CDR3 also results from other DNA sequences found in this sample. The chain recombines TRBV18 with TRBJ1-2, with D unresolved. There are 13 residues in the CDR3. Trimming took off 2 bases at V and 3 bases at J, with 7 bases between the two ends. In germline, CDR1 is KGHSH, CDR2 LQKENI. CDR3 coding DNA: TGTGCCAGCTCACCAGGGGTGGACTATGGCTACACCTTC. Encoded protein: CASSPGVDYGYTF.

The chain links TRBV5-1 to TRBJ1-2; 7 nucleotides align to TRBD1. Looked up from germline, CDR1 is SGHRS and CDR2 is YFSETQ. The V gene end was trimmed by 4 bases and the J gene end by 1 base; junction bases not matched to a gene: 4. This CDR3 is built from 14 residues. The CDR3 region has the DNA TGCGCCAGCAGCCCTGGGACAGATAACTATGGCTACACCTTC. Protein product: CASSPGTDNYGYTF.

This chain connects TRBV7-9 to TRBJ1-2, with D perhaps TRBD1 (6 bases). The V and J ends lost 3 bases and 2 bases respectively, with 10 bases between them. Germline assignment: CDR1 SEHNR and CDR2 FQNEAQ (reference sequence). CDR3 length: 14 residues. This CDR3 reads CASSFGQSNYGYTF. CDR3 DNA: TGTGCCAGCAGCTTCGGACAGTCAAACTATGGCTACACCTTC.

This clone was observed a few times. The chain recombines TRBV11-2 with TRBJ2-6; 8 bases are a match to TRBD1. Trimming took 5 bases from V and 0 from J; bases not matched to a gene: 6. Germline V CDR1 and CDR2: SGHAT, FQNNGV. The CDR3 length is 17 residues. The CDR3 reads CASSALTGGSGANVLTF. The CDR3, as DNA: TGTGCCAGCAGCGCCCTCACAGGGGGCTCTGGGGCCAACGTCCTGACTTTC.

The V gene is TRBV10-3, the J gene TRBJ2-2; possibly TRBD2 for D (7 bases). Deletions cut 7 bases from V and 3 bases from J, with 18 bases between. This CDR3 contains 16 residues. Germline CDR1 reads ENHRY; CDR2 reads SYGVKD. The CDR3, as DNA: TGTGCCATCATGAGAGGGGGGGCTTTGGACACCGGGGAGCTGTTTTTT. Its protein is CAIMRGGALDTGELFF.

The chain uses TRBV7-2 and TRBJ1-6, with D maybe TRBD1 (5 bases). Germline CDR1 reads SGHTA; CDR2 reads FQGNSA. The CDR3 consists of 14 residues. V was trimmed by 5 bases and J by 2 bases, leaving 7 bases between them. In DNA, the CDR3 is TGTGCCAGCAGCCTGGGACCCTATAATTCACCCCTCCACTTT. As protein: CASSLGPYNSPLHF.

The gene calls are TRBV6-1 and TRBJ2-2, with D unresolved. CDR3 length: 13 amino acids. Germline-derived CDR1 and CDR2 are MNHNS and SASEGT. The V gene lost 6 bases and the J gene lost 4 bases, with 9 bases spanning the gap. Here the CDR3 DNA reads TGTGCCAGCAGCCAGGTATCCACCGGGGAGCTGTTTTTT. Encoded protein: CASSQVSTGELFF.

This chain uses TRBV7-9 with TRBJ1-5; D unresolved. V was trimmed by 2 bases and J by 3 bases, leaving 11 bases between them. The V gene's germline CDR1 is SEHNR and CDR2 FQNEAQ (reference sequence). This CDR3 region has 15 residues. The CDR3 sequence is CASSLTSPPNQPQHF. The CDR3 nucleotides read TGTGCCAGCAGCTTAACCTCCCCACCCAATCAGCCCCAGCATTTT.

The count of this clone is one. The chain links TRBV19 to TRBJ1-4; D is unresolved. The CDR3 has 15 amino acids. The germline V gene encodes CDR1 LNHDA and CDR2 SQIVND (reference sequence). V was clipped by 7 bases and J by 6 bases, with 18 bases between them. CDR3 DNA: TGTGCCAGTACCTCCCAGGTGGGCTCGTATGAAAAACTGTTTTTT. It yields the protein CASTSQVGSYEKLFF.